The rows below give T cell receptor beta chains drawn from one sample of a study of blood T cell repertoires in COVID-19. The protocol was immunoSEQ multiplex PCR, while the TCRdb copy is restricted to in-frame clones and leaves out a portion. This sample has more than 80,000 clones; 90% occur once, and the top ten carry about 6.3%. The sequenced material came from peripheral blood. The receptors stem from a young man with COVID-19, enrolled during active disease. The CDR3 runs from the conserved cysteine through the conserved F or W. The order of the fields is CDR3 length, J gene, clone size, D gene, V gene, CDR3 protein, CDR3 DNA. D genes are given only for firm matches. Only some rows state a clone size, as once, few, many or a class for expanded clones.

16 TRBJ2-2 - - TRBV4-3 CASSQDTGYGSGELFF TGCGCCAGCAGCCAAGATACAGGATATGGCTCCGGGGAGCTGTTTTTT
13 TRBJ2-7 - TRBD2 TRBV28 CASNLAGEHEQYF TGTGCCAGCAATCTAGCGGGAGAACACGAGCAGTACTTC
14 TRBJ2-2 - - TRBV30 CAWSGSKNTGELFF TGTGCCTGGAGCGGGAGTAAGAACACCGGGGAGCTGTTTTTT
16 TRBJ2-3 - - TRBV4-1 CASSPLAGSSTDTQYF TGCGCCAGCAGCCCCCTAGCCGGGAGTAGCACAGATACGCAGTATTTT
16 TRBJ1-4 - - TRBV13 CASSSKTGPRGEKLFF TGTGCCAGCAGCTCCAAGACAGGTCCACGAGGAGAAAAACTGTTTTTT
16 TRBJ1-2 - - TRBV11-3 CASSSRDTLPNYGYTF TGTGCCAGCAGCTCCCGGGACACCTTGCCTAACTATGGCTACACCTTC
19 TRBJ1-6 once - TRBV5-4 CASSLGGNLLGSYNSPLHF TGTGCCAGCAGCTTGGGAGGGAACTTGCTCGGTTCCTATAATTCACCCCTCCACTTT
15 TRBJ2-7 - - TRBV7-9 CASTEGGNPTYEQYF TGTGCCAGCACCGAGGGGGGGAATCCCACCTACGAGCAGTACTTC
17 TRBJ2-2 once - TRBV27 CASVGFRSGRNTGELFF TGTGCCAGCGTGGGATTTAGGTCAGGGCGGAACACCGGGGAGCTGTTTTTT
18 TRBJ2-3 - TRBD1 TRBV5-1 CASSLVGVGTGGTDTQYF TGCGCCAGCAGCTTGGTGGGGGTAGGGACAGGCGGCACAGATACGCAGTATTTT
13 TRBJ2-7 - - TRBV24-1 CATSEPGTYEQYF TGTGCCACCAGTGAACCCGGGACCTACGAGCAGTACTTC
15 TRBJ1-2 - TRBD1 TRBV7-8 CASSSGPGQPYGYTF TGTGCCAGCAGCTCCGGACCGGGACAGCCCTATGGCTACACCTTC
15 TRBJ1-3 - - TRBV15 CATSRGHNSGNTIYF TGTGCCACCAGCAGGGGGCACAACTCTGGAAACACCATATATTTT
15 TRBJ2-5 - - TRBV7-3 CASSLNGLGGETQYF TGTGCCAGCAGCTTAAATGGACTAGGGGGGGAGACCCAGTACTTC
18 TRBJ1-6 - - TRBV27 CASSPWTFRSSYNSPLHF TGTGCCAGCAGTCCTTGGACTTTCAGGAGCTCCTATAATTCACCCCTCCACTTT
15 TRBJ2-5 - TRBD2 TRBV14 CASSQLAGAEETQYF TGTGCCAGCAGCCAACTAGCGGGAGCAGAAGAGACCCAGTACTTC
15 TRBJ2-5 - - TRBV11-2 CASSREMVTQETQYF TGTGCCAGCAGCCGGGAAATGGTTACTCAAGAGACCCAGTACTTC
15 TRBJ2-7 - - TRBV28 CASSPDSTTHYEQYF TGTGCCAGCAGTCCGGACTCTACTACCCACTACGAGCAGTACTTC
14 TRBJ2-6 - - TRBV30 CAWSTVGGANVLTF TGTGCCTGGTCCACAGTGGGTGGGGCCAACGTCCTGACTTTC
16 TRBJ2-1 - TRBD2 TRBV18 CASSPLLLAGHNEQFF TGTGCCAGCTCACCACTACTACTAGCGGGCCACAATGAGCAGTTCTTC
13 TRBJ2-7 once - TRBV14 CASSQSQGGEQYF TGTGCCAGCAGCCAGTCCCAGGGTGGCGAGCAGTACTTC
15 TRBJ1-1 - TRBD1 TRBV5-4 CASSSPGQRNTEAFF TGTGCCAGCAGCTCCCCGGGACAGAGGAACACTGAAGCTTTCTTT
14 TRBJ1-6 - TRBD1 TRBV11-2 CASSFPRGLSPLHF TGTGCCAGCAGCTTCCCCAGGGGGCTTTCACCCCTCCACTTT
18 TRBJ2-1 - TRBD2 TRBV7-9 CASSPGSGLAASYNEQFF TGTGCCAGCAGCCCTGGATCGGGACTAGCGGCCTCCTACAATGAGCAGTTCTTC
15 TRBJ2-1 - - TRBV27 CASSSRTGTYNEQFF TGTGCCAGCAGTTCCCGGACTGGGACCTACAATGAGCAGTTCTTC
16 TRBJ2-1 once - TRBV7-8 CASSLASGASYNEQFF TGTGCCAGCAGCTTAGCGTCAGGGGCTTCCTACAATGAGCAGTTCTTC
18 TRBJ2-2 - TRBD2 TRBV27 CASSLTGTSGRGTGELFF TGTGCCAGCAGTTTAACGGGGACTAGCGGGAGGGGCACCGGGGAGCTGTTTTTT
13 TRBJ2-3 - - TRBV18 CASSGPSTDTQYF TGTGCCAGCTCGGGCCCTAGCACAGATACGCAGTATTTT
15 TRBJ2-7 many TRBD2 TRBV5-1 CASSELSGSSYEQYF TGCGCCAGCAGCGAGTTGAGCGGGAGCTCCTACGAGCAGTACTTC
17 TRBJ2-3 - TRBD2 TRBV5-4 CASSLGVTSGPTDTQYF TGTGCCAGCAGCTTGGGGGTCACTAGCGGCCCCACAGATACGCAGTATTTT